These T cell receptor beta chains were read from a single sample in a study of long-term antiretroviral therapy in people with HIV. Using immunoSEQ multiplex PCR, the repertoire was profiled, and TCRdb retains in-frame clones only, with some absent. The sample records more than 25,000 clones, 70% to 90% being singletons. The sample was unsorted PBMCs, taken 3 years after starting antiretroviral therapy. Receptor source: a man aged 40-55 years with HIV. The CDR3 runs from the conserved cysteine through the conserved F or W. A D gene is named only where the DNA matches it firmly. Size is stated for part of the rows, as once, few or many counts, or as a class when the clone is expanded.

length,J,V,size,D,DNA,CDR3
14,TRBJ2-2,TRBV7-9,.,TRBD1,TGTGCCAGCACCGGGACAGGGTTCGCCGGGGAGCTGTTTTTT,CASTGTGFAGELFF
13,TRBJ2-7,TRBV6-5,.,TRBD1,TGTGCCAGCAGTAGACAGGGGGCCGGCGAGCAGTACTTC,CASSRQGAGEQYF
16,TRBJ2-1,TRBV10-1,once,TRBD1,TGCGCCAGCAGTGACCCGGGCAGGGGGCCTTACAATGAGCAGTTCTTC,CASSDPGRGPYNEQFF
15,TRBJ2-7,TRBV5-5,few,.,TGTGCCAGCAGCTTGTGGGGCGGGACCTCATACGAGCAGTACTTC,CASSLWGGTSYEQYF
18,TRBJ2-6,TRBV11-3,.,.,TGTGCCAGCAGCTTATTTCTCCAGGGAGGAGCTGGGGCCAACGTCCTGACTTTC,CASSLFLQGGAGANVLTF
13,TRBJ2-7,TRBV6-1,.,.,TGTGCCAGCAGTGAAGGGGGGTGGCACGAGCAGTACTTC,CASSEGGWHEQYF
14,TRBJ2-7,TRBV7-9,.,.,TGTGCCAGCAGCAATAGCGGAAACTCCTACGAGCAGTACTTC,CASSNSGNSYEQYF
17,TRBJ2-2,TRBV7-6,.,.,TGTGCCAGCAGCACATTGGGTGAGGGCCTGAATTCCGGGGAGCTGTTTTTT,CASSTLGEGLNSGELFF
12,TRBJ1-2,TRBV6-1,once,TRBD1,TGTGCCAGCAGTACAGGGGGGAATGGCTACACCTTC,CASSTGGNGYTF
14,TRBJ2-1,TRBV18,.,TRBD1,TGTGCCAGCTCACGACAGGGGGCCTACAATGAGCAGTTCTTC,CASSRQGAYNEQFF
12,TRBJ2-7,TRBV14,.,.,TGTGCCAGCAGCCAAGAGGGACGAGGGCAGTACTTC,CASSQEGRGQYF
17,TRBJ2-5,TRBV18,.,.,TGTGCCAGCTCACCGGGCTGGGGGTGGGTCCAAGAGGAGACCCAGTACTTC,CASSPGWGWVQEETQYF
17,TRBJ2-2,TRBV5-6,.,.,TGTGCCAGCAGCTTGGGGGGGGCGGGATTTAGCACCGGGGAGCTGTTTTTT,CASSLGGAGFSTGELFF
13,TRBJ2-5,TRBV4-1,once,.,TGCGCCAGCAGCCAGGGTCTACAAGAGACCCAGTACTTC,CASSQGLQETQYF
13,TRBJ2-1,TRBV18,.,.,TGTGCCAGCTCCGGGACCGATCAGGATGAGCAGTTCTTC,CASSGTDQDEQFF
12,TRBJ1-2,TRBV28,.,TRBD1,TGTGCCAGTCTCGACAGGGACTATGGCTACACCTTC,CASLDRDYGYTF
12,TRBJ2-2,TRBV27,.,.,TGTGCCAGCAGTTTAAGGAGGGGGGAGCTGTTTTTT,CASSLRRGELFF
14,TRBJ2-7,TRBV7-8,medium-sized,.,TGTGCCAGCAGCTCAGGGACTTGGGCTTACGAGCAGTACTTC,CASSSGTWAYEQYF
12,TRBJ1-2,TRBV6-6,.,TRBD1,TGTGCCAGCAGTACACAGGGGGCTCGCTACACCTTC,CASSTQGARYTF
13,TRBJ1-5,TRBV6-1,.,.,TGTGCCAGCAGAGTAGATAGCAATCAGCCCCAGCATTTT,CASRVDSNQPQHF
10,TRBJ1-1,TRBV30,once,.,TGTGCCTGGAAGGGCACGGGCGCTTTCTTT,CAWKGTGAFF
15,TRBJ2-1,TRBV19,.,.,TGTGCCAGTAGTATTTGGGACCTAGACGGCAATGAGCAGTTCTTC,CASSIWDLDGNEQFF